The 19 T cell receptor beta chains reported below all come from one sample, sequenced in a study of control samples from healthy donors and cancer patients. Clones were read by immunoSEQ multiplex PCR, and TCRdb kept only the in-frame ones, dropping some. The sample holds around 150,000 clones, roughly 88% seen once. The sample was blood. Receptor source: a man younger than 35 in good health.

V gene TRBV6-1 combines with J gene TRBJ1-2, with 7 bases fitting TRBD1. This CDR3 comprises 14 residues. Germline V gene lookup returns CDR1 MNHNS and CDR2 SASEGT. Losses at the gene ends were 1 base for V and 8 bases for J; bases not matched to a gene: 7. In nucleotides, the CDR3 is TGTGCCAGCAGTGAAGTTGAGGGGGCGCAAGGCTACACCTTC. It yields the protein CASSEVEGAQGYTF.

The gene calls are TRBV10-1 and TRBJ1-5; 9 nucleotides align to TRBD1. The CDR3 has 15 amino acids. Germline values: CDR1 WNHNN, CDR2 SYGVQD (reference sequence). Losses at the gene ends were 4 bases for V and 0 bases for J; bases not matched to a gene: 1. The CDR3: CASSGDRDSNQPQHF. The CDR3 DNA is TGCGCCAGCAGTGGGGACAGGGATAGCAATCAGCCCCAGCATTTT.

This clone turned up a few times. The chain links TRBV5-1 to TRBJ1-6; D is unclear. The CDR3 spans 15 residues. Germline CDR1 reads SGHRS; CDR2 reads YFSETQ. Trimming took off 0 bases at V and 10 bases at J, with 14 bases between the two ends. The DNA for the CDR3 is TGCGCCAGCAGCTTGGAAGGGCGCAGCAACTCACCCCTCCACTTT. Encoded protein: CASSLEGRSNSPLHF.

J is TRBJ2-1 and V is TRBV9; 8 bases are a match to TRBD2. The CDR3 length is 15 residues. CDR1 and CDR2 (germline): SGDLS, YYNGEE. Unmatched junction bases numbered 10, after V lost 3 bases and J lost 8 bases. CDR3 sequence (DNA): TGTGCCAGCAGCGCCTGGGGACTAGTCATGGATGAGCAGTTCTTC. Translated: CASSAWGLVMDEQFF.

This sequence joins TRBV6-5 and TRBJ2-5, with 9 bases that match TRBD2. V was clipped by 0 bases and J by 2 bases; unmatched bases: 4. CDR3 size: 16 residues. Germline V gene sequence: CDR1 MNHEY, CDR2 SVGAGI. The CDR3 nucleotides read TGTGCCAGCAGTTACTCAGCGGGGGGATATCAAGAGACCCAGTACTTC. Translating it yields CASSYSAGGYQETQYF.

The chain joins TRBV24-1 to TRBJ2-7; 12 nucleotides agree with TRBD1. V trimming: 5 bases; J trimming: 7 bases; junction bases outside the gene matches: 8. This CDR3 spans 15 amino acids. The germline V gene has CDR1 KGHDR and CDR2 SFDVKD. The CDR3 reads CATSARDRGPSEQYF. Here the CDR3 DNA reads TGTGCCACCAGTGCCCGGGACAGGGGGCCGAGTGAGCAGTACTTC.

The chain uses TRBV15 and TRBJ2-3; TRBD2 aligns across 7 bases. This CDR3 has 16 residues. Looked up from germline, CDR1 is LNHNV and CDR2 is YYDKDF (reference sequence). Germline trimming cut 2 bases from V and 3 bases from J; bases unmatched to any gene: 8. In DNA, the CDR3 is TGTGCCACCAGCAGATTTTCCGGCGGGGGAACAGATACGCAGTATTTT. Its translation is CATSRFSGGGTDTQYF.

This clone turned up a few times. V is TRBV4-2 and J is TRBJ2-7; 7 positions match TRBD2. CDR1 and CDR2 (germline): LGHNA, YNFKEQ. V shed 5 bases and J 2 bases; nucleotides not matched to a gene: 6. This CDR3 has 14 residues. The CDR3 is CASSEVRGAYEQYF. As DNA, the CDR3 is TGTGCCAGCAGCGAGGTACGGGGGGCCTACGAGCAGTACTTC.

This clone was recorded once. V and J are TRBV6-5 and TRBJ2-7, with 9 positions matching TRBD1. V was clipped by 6 bases and J by 1 base; unmatched bases: 7. In germline, CDR1 is MNHEY, CDR2 SVGAGI. The CDR3 sequence is 15 residues long. The CDR3 is CASRLTGGASYEQYF. The CDR3 DNA is TGTGCCAGCAGACTGACAGGGGGTGCTTCCTACGAGCAGTACTTC.

This chain joins TRBV28 and TRBJ1-4; the D is unclear. The CDR3 totals 14 residues. Germline V gene data show CDR1 as MDHEN and CDR2 as SYDVKM. Trimming pared 8 bases from V and 2 bases from J, leaving 12 bases between. The CDR3 here is CASGSSRTNEKLFF. CDR3 nucleotide sequence: TGTGCCAGCGGTTCGTCAAGGACTAATGAAAAACTGTTTTTT.

This sequence joins TRBV28 and TRBJ1-1; a possible D gene is TRBD1 (5 bases). The CDR3 covers 14 residues. Trimming removed 4 bases from V and 1 base from J, with 10 bases in between. Germline values: CDR1 MDHEN, CDR2 SYDVKM. CDR3 residues: CASSSSGKNTEAFF. For the CDR3, the DNA is TGTGCCAGCAGTTCCTCAGGGAAGAACACTGAAGCTTTCTTT.

The V call is TRBV30, the J call TRBJ1-1, with D maybe TRBD1 (5 bases). Between the trimmed V and J ends, which lost 8 bases and 4 bases, there was a span of 23 bases. The CDR3 sequence is 15 residues long. CDR1 and CDR2 (germline): GTSNPN, SVGIG (reference sequence). CDR3 nucleotide sequence: TGTGCCGGACCAGCATCGGGGACGTTGGGCACTGAAGCTTTCTTT. The encoded protein is CAGPASGTLGTEAFF.

The J gene is TRBJ1-3, the V gene TRBV5-6; D is possibly TRBD1 (6 bases). CDR1 and CDR2 (germline): SGHDT, YYEEEE. V was clipped by 0 bases and J by 0 bases, with 10 bases between them. This CDR3 region has 16 residues. The CDR3 reads CASSLAPGASGNTIYF. In DNA, the CDR3 is TGTGCCAGCAGCTTGGCCCCAGGGGCCTCTGGAAACACCATATATTTT.

The sample holds a few counts of this clone. As DNA, the CDR3 is TGCGCCAGCAGCACCGGACAGTACAATCAGCCCCAGCATTTT. Its translation: CASSTGQYNQPQHF. The chain recombines TRBV5-1 with TRBJ1-5, with D maybe TRBD1 (6 bases). Germline values: CDR1 SGHRS, CDR2 YFSETQ. The CDR3 is 14 residues long. V lost 4 bases, J lost 3 bases, and 11 bases lay in between.

This chain joins TRBV2 and TRBJ2-2; perhaps TRBD1 as D (6 bases). Trimming took 7 bases from V and 3 from J, leaving 27 bases between them. The CDR3 runs to 19 residues. In germline, CDR1 is SNHLY, CDR2 FYNNEI. The CDR3 loop is CASIRISGRAQGHTGELFF. The CDR3 coding sequence is TGTGCCAGCATTAGGATCTCCGGGCGGGCTCAGGGGCACACCGGGGAGCTGTTTTTT.

The gene calls are TRBV7-9 and TRBJ1-5; D is undetermined. The CDR3 is 13 residues long. The V end lost 2 bases, the J end lost 7 bases, and 9 bases lay between the germline ends. Germline V CDR1 and CDR2: SEHNR, FQNEAQ (reference sequence). The CDR3 region is CASSLLSGQPQHF. The CDR3 nucleotides are TGTGCCAGCAGCTTACTTAGTGGCCAGCCCCAGCATTTT. The variable domain in full, completed from reference TRBV7-9 and TRBJ1-5, reads DTGVSQNPRHKITKRGQNVTFRCDPISEHNRLYWYRQTLGQGPEFLTYFQNEAQLEKSRLLSDRFSAERPKGSFSTLEIQRTEQGDSAMYLCASSLLSGQPQHFGDGTRLSIL.

This chain links TRBV7-2 with TRBJ1-1; D ambiguous. The CDR3 is made up of 14 amino acids. The germline V and J ends were trimmed by 1 base and 1 base, with 7 bases remaining between them. Germline CDR1 is SGHTA and CDR2 is FQGNSA. The CDR3 bases are TGTGCCAGCAGCTTAGGATCTACGAACACTGAAGCTTTCTTT. Its translation is CASSLGSTNTEAFF. The full variable domain, rest sourced from reference TRBV7-2 and TRBJ1-1, is GAGVSQSPSNKVTEKGKDVELRCDPISGHTALYWYRQSLGQGLEFLIYFQGNSAPDKSGLPSDRFSAERTGGSVSTLTIQRTQQEDSAVYLCASSLGSTNTEAFFGQGTRLTVV.

This clone has a single count. This chain uses TRBV28 with TRBJ2-4, with 10 bases fitting TRBD1. This CDR3 spans 15 amino acids. The germline gives CDR1 MDHEN, CDR2 SYDVKM. The trim removed 6 bases at V and 6 bases at J, leaving 8 bases unmatched. The DNA of the CDR3 is TGTGCCAGCAGCAAGGGACAGGGGATGGGAAACATTCAGTACTTC. Translation: CASSKGQGMGNIQYF.

This clone came up a few times. The rearrangement links TRBV5-4 to TRBJ2-3, with 9 bases fitting TRBD1. In germline, CDR1 is SGHNT, CDR2 YYREEE (reference sequence). After removal of 4 bases from V and 5 bases from J, the junction contained 2 bases not matched to a gene. This CDR3 is 13 amino acids long. CDR3 region: CASSTDRGDTQYF. The CDR3 nucleotides read TGTGCCAGCAGCACGGACAGGGGAGATACGCAGTATTTT.